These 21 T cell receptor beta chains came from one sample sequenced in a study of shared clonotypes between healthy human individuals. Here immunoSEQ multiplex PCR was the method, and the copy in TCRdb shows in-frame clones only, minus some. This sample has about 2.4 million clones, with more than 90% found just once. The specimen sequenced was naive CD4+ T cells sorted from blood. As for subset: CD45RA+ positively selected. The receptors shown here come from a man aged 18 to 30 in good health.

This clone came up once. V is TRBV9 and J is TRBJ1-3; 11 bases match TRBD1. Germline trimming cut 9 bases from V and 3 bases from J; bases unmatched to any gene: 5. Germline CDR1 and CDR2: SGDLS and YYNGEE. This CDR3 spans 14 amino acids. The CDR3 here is CATGQGAFGNTIYF. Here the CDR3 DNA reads TGTGCCACCGGACAGGGGGCTTTTGGAAACACCATATATTTT.

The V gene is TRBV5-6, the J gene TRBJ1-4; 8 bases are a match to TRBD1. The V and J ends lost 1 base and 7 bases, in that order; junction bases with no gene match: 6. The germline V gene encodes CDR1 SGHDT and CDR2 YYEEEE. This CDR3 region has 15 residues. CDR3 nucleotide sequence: TGTGCCAGCAGCTTGCCGGGACAGGCATTTGAAAAACTGTTTTTT. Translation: CASSLPGQAFEKLFF.

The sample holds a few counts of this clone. The CDR3 sequence: CASSEIGQGHGYTF. The CDR3 DNA sequence: TGTGCCAGCAGCGAGATCGGACAGGGACATGGCTACACCTTC. This chain uses TRBV2 with TRBJ1-2, with TRBD1 matching 8 bases. The CDR3 loop spans 14 amino acids. J lost 6 bases, V lost 6 bases, and 9 bases had no gene match. Germline lookup yields CDR1 SNHLY and CDR2 FYNNEI.

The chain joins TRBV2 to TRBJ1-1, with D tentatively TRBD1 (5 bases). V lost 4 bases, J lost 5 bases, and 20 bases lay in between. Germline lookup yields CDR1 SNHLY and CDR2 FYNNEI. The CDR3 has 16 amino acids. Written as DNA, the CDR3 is TGTGCCAGCAGTGGGCCTTCCGTGGGGGGGAATACTGAAGCTTTCTTT. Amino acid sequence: CASSGPSVGGNTEAFF.

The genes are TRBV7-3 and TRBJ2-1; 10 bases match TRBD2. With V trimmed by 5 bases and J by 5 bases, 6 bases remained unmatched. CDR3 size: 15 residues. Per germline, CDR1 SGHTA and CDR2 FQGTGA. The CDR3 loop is CASSQSSGGNNEQFF. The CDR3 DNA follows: TGTGCCAGCAGCCAATCTAGCGGGGGTAACAATGAGCAGTTCTTC.

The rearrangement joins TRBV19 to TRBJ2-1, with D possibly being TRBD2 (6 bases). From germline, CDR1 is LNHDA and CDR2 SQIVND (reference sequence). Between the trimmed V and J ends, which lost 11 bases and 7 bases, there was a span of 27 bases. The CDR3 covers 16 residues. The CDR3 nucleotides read TGTGCCTCTACCAGGCTCTGGTCTAGCGTTACTAATGAGCAGTTCTTC. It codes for CASTRLWSSVTNEQFF.

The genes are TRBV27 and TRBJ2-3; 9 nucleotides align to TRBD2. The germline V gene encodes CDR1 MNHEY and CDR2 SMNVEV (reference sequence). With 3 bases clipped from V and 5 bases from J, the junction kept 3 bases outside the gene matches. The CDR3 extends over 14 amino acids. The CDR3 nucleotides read TGTGCCAGCAGTTTGGGACTAGCAGGAGATACGCAGTATTTT. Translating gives CASSLGLAGDTQYF.

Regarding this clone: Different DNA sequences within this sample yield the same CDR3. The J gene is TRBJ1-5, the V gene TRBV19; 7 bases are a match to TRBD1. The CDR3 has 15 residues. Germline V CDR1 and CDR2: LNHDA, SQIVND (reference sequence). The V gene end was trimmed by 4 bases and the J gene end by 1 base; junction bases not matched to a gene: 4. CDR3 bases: TGTGCCAGTAGTACTTTGGGACAGAGCAATCAGCCCCAGCATTTT. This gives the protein CASSTLGQSNQPQHF.

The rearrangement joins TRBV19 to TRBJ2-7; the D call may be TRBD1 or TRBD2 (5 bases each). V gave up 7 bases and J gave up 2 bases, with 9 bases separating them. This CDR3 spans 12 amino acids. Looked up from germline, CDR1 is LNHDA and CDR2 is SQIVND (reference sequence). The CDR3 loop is CASTGAAYEQYF. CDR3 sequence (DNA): TGTGCCAGTACCGGGGCCGCCTACGAGCAGTACTTC.

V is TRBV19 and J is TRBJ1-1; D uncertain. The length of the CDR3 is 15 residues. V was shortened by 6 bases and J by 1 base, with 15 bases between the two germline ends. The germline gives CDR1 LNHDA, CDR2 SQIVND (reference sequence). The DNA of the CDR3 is TGTGCCAGTAGCCCCTATGCTAACAAGAACACTGAAGCTTTCTTT. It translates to CASSPYANKNTEAFF.

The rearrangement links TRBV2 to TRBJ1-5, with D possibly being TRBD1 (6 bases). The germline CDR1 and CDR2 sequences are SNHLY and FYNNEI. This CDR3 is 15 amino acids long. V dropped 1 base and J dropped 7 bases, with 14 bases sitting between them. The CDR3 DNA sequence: TGTGCCAGCAGTGAAGAGGCGGGTAGGGGGCAGCCCCAGCATTTT. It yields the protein CASSEEAGRGQPQHF.

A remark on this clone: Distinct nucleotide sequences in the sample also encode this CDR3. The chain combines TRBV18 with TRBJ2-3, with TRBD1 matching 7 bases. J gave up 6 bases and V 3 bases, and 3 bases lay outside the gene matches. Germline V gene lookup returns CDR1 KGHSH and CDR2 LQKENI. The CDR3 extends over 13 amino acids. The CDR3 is CASSPWDSDTQYF. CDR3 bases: TGTGCCAGCTCACCTTGGGACAGCGATACGCAGTATTTT.

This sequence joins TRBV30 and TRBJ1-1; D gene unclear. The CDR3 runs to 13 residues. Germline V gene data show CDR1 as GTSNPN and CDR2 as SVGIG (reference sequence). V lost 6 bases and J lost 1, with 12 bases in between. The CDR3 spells CACLSRQNTEAFF. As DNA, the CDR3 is TGTGCCTGCCTATCACGACAGAACACTGAAGCTTTCTTT. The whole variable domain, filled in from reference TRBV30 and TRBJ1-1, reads SQTIHQWPATLVQPVGSPLSLECTVEGTSNPNLYWYRQAAGRGLQLLFYSVGIGQISSEVPQNLSASRPQDRQFILSSKKLLLSDSGFYLCACLSRQNTEAFFGQGTRLTVV.

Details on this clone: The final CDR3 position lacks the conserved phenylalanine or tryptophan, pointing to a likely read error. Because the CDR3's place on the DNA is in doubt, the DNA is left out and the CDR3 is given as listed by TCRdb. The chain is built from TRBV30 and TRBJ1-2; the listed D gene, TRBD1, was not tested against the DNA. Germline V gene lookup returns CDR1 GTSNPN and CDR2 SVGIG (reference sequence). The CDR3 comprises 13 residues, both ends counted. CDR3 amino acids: CAWSPRDRRLGFD.

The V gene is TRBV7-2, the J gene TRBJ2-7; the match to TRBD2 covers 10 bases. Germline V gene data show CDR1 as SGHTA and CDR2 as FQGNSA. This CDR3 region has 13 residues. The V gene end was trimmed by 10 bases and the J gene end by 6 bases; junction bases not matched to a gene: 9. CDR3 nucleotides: TGTGCCACAGGGGCGCTAGCGGGAGCCGAGCAGTACTTC. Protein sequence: CATGALAGAEQYF.

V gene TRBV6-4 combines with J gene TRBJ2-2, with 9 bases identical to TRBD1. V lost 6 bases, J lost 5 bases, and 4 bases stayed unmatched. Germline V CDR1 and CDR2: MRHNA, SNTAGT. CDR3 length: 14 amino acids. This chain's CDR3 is CASRVQGATGELFF. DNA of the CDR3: TGTGCCAGCAGGGTACAGGGGGCTACCGGGGAGCTGTTTTTT.

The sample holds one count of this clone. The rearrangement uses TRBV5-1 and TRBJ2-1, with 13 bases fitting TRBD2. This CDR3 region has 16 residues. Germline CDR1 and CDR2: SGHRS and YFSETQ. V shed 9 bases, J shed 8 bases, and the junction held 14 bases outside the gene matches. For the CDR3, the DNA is TGCGCCACCCGGGCCGGGACTAGCGGGACTTTAGATGAGCAGTTCTTC. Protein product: CATRAGTSGTLDEQFF.

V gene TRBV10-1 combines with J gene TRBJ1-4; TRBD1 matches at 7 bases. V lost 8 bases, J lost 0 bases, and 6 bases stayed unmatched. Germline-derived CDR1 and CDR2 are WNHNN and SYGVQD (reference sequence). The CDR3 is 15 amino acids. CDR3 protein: CASSRGSATNEKLFF. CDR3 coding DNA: TGCGCCAGCTCCAGGGGGAGCGCAACTAATGAAAAACTGTTTTTT.

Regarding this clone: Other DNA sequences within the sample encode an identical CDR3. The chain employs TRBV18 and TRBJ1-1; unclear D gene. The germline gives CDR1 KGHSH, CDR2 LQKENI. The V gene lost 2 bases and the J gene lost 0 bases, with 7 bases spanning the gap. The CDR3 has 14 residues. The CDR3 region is CASSPGILNTEAFF. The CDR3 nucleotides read TGTGCCAGCTCACCAGGCATTTTGAACACTGAAGCTTTCTTT.

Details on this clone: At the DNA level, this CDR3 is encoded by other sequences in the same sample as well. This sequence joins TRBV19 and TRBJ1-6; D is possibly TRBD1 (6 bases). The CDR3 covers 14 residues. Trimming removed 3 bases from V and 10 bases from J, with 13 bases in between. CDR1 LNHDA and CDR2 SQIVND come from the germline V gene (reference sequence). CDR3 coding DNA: TGTGCCAGTAGTATCCAACAGGGTCGGTCACCCCTCCACTTT. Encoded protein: CASSIQQGRSPLHF.

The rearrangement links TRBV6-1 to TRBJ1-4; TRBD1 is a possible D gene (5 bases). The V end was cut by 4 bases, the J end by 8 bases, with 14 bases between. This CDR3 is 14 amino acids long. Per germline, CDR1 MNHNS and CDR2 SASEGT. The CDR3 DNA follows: TGTGCCAGCAGTGCCTCCCAGGGCGGAGAAAAACTGTTTTTT. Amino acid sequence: CASSASQGGEKLFF.